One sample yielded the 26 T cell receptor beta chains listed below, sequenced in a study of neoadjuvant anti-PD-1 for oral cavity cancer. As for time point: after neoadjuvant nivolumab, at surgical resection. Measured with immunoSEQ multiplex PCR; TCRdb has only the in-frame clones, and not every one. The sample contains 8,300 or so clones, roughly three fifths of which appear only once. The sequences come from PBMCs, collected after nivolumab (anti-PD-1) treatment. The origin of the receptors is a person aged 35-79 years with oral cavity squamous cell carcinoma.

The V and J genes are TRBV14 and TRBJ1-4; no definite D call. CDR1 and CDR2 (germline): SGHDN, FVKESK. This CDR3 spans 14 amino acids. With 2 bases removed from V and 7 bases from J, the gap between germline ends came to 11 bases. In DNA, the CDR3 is TGTGCCAGCAGCCAAACGGGGAGGGTTGAAAAACTGTTTTTT. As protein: CASSQTGRVEKLFF.

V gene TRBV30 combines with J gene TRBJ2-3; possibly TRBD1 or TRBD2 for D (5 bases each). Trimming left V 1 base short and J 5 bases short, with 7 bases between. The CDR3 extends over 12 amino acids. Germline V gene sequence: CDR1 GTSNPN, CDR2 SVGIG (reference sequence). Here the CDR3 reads CAWSEGRDTQYF. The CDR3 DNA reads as TGTGCCTGGAGTGAGGGACGAGATACGCAGTATTTT.

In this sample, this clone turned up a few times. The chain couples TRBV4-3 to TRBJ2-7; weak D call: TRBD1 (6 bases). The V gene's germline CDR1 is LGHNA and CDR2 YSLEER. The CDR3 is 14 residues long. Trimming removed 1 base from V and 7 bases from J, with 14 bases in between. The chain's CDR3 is CASSQVLGAREQYF. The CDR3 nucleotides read TGCGCCAGCAGCCAAGTGCTGGGGGCGAGGGAGCAGTACTTC.

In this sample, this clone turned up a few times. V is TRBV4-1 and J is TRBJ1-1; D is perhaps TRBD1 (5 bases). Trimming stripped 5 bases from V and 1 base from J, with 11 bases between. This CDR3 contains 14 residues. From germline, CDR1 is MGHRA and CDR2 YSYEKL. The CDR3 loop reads CASSYQDTNTEAFF. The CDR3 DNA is TGCGCCAGCAGCTATCAGGACACGAACACTGAAGCTTTCTTT.

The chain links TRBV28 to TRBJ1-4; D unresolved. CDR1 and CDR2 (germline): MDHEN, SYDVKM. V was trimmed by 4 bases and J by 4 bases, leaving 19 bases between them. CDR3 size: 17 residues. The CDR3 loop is CASSSKFSGLRNEKLFF. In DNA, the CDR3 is TGTGCCAGCAGTTCTAAGTTTTCGGGTCTTCGTAATGAAAAACTGTTTTTT.

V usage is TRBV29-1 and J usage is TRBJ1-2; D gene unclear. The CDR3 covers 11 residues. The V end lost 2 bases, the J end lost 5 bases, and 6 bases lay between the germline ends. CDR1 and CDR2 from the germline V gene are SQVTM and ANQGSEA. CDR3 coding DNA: TGCAGCGTTGAAAGGGCGTATGGCTACACCTTC. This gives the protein CSVERAYGYTF.

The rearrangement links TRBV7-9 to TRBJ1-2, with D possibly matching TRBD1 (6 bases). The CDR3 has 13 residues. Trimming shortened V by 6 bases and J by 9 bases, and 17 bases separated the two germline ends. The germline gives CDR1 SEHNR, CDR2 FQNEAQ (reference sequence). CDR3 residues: CASSAGGQGSYTF. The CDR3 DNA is TGTGCCAGCAGTGCTGGGGGTCAGGGGAGCTACACCTTC.

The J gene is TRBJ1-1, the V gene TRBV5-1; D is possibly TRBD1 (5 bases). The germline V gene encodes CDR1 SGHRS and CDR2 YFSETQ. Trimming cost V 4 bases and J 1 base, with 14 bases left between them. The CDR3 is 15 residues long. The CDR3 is CASSGQGHRNTEAFF. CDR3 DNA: TGCGCCAGCAGCGGACAAGGACACAGGAACACTGAAGCTTTCTTT.

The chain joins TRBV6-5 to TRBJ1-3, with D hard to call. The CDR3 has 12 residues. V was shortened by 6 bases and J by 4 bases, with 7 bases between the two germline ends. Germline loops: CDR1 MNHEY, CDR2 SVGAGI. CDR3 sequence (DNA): TGTGCCAGCAGGGGCGTAGGAAACACCATATATTTT. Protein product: CASRGVGNTIYF.

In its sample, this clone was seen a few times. The CDR3 region is CASTTGRWGSGYTF. In DNA, the CDR3 is TGTGCCAGTACCACCGGCCGTTGGGGTAGTGGCTACACCTTC. The rearrangement links TRBV19 to TRBJ1-2, with D unclear. CDR1 and CDR2 from the germline V gene are LNHDA and SQIVND (reference sequence). Deletions cut 7 bases from V and 7 bases from J, with 19 bases between. The CDR3 length is 14 residues.

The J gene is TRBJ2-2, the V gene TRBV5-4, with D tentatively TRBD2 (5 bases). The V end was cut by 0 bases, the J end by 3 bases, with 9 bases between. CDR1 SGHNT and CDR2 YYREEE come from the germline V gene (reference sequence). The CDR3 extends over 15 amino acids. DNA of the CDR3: TGTGCCAGCAGCTTGGAACTAGGTGACACCGGGGAGCTGTTTTTT. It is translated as CASSLELGDTGELFF.

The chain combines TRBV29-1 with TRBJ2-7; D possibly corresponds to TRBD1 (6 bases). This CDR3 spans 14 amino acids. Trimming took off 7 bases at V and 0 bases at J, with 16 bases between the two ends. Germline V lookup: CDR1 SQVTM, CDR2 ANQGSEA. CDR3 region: CSATFRDTSYEQYF. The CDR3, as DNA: TGCAGCGCAACCTTCCGGGACACCTCCTACGAGCAGTACTTC.

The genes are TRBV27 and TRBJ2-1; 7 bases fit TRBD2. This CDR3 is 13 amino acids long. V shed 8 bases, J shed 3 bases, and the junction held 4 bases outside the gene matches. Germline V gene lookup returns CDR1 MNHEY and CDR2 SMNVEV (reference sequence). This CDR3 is CASLGGIYNEQFF. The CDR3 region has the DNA TGTGCCAGCCTCGGGGGGATCTACAATGAGCAGTTCTTC.

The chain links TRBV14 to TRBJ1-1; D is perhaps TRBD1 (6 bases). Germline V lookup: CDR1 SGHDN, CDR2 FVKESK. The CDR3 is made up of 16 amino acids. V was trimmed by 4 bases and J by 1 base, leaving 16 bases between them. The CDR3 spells CASSPAGEVRNTEAFF. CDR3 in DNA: TGTGCCAGCAGCCCCGCAGGGGAAGTAAGGAACACTGAAGCTTTCTTT.

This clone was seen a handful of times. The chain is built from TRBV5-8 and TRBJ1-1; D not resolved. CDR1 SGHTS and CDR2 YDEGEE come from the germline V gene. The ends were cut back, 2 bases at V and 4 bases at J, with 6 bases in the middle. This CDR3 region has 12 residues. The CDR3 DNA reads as TGTGCCAGCAGCTTTCGCCCCACTGAAGCTTTCTTT. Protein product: CASSFRPTEAFF.

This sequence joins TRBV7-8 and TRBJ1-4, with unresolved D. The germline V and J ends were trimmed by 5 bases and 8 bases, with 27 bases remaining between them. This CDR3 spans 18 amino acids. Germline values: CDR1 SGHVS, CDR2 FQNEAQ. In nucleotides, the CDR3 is TGTGCCAGCAGCCCCCCGGACGGTTATGGGCAGGATCCCGAAAAACTGTTTTTT. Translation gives CASSPPDGYGQDPEKLFF.

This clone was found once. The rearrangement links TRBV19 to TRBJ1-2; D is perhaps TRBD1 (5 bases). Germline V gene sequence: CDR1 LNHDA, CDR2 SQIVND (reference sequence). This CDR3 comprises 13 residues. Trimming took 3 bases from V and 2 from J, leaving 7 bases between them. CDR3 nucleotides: TGTGCCAGTAGTATTGACAGAAACTATGGCTACACCTTC. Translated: CASSIDRNYGYTF.

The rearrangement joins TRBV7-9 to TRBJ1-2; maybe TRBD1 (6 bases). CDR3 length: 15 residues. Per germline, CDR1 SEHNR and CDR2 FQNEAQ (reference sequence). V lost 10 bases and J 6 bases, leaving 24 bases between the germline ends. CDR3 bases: TGTGCCACCGCTAGGGACAATTGGGAAAGTGATGGCTACACCTTC. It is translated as CATARDNWESDGYTF.

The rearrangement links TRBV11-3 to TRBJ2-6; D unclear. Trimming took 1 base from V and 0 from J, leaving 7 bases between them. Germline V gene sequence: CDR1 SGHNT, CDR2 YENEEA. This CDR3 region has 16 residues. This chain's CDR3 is CASSLVTPSGANVLTF. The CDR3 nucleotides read TGTGCCAGCAGCTTAGTGACGCCCTCTGGGGCCAACGTCCTGACTTTC.

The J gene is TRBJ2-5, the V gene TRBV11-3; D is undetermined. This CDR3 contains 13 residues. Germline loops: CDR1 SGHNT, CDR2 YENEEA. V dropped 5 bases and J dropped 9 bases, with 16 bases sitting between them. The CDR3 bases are TGTGCCAGCAGCGGAGCCGCGAACCCGGCCCAGTACTTC. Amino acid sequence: CASSGAANPAQYF. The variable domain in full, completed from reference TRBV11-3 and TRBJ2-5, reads EAGVVQSPRYKIIEKKQPVAFWCNPISGHNTLYWYLQNLGQGPELLIRYENEEAVDDSQLPKDRFSAERLKGVDSTLKIQPAELGDSAVYLCASSGAANPAQYFGPGTRLLVL.

The CDR3 loop reads CASSWGGSGQPQHF. As DNA, the CDR3 is TGTGCCAGCAGCTGGGGGGGCAGTGGACAGCCCCAGCATTTT. The V gene is TRBV7-9, the J gene TRBJ1-5; the D gene is possibly TRBD1 (6 bases). CDR3 length: 14 residues. Deletions cut 4 bases from V and 7 bases from J, with 14 bases between. Germline V gene lookup returns CDR1 SEHNR and CDR2 FQNEAQ (reference sequence). Full variable domain (missing parts from reference TRBV7-9 and TRBJ1-5): DTGVSQNPRHKITKRGQNVTFRCDPISEHNRLYWYRQTLGQGPEFLTYFQNEAQLEKSRLLSDRFSAERPKGSFSTLEIQRTEQGDSAMYLCASSWGGSGQPQHFGDGTRLSIL.

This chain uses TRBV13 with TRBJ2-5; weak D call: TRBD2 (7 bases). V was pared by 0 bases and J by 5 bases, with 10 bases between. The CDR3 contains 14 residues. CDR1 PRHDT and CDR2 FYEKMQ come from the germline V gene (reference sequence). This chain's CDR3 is CASSLGGGEETQYF. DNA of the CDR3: TGTGCCAGCAGCTTAGGAGGGGGGGAGGAGACCCAGTACTTC.

CDR3: CASSYSQGTPLHF. The CDR3 nucleotides read TGTGCCAGCAGTTACTCGCAGGGAACACCCCTCCACTTT. The rearrangement links TRBV6-5 to TRBJ1-6, with D possibly matching TRBD1 (5 bases). The CDR3 has 13 amino acids. The V gene's germline CDR1 is MNHEY and CDR2 SVGAGI. Deletions cut 0 bases from V and 11 bases from J, with 8 bases between.

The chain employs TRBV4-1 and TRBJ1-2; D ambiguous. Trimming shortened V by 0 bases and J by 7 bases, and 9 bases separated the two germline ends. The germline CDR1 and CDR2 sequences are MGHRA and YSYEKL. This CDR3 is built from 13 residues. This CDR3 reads CASSQERRGGYTF. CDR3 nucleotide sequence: TGCGCCAGCAGCCAAGAACGGCGCGGTGGCTACACCTTC.

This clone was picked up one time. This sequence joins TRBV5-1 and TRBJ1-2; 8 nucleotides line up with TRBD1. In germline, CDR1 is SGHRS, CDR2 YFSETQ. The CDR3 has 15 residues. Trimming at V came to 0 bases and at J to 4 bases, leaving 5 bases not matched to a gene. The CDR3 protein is CASSLAGGLGYGYTF. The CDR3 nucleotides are TGCGCCAGCAGCTTGGCAGGGGGCTTGGGCTATGGCTACACCTTC.

The CDR3 region is CASRPTGNYGYTF. CDR3 coding DNA: TGTGCCAGCAGACCGACAGGCAACTATGGCTACACCTTC. The genes are TRBV6-5 and TRBJ1-2; a weak D match, TRBD1 (6 bases). The CDR3 contains 13 residues. The germline V gene has CDR1 MNHEY and CDR2 SVGAGI. Deletions cut 6 bases from V and 2 bases from J, with 10 bases between.